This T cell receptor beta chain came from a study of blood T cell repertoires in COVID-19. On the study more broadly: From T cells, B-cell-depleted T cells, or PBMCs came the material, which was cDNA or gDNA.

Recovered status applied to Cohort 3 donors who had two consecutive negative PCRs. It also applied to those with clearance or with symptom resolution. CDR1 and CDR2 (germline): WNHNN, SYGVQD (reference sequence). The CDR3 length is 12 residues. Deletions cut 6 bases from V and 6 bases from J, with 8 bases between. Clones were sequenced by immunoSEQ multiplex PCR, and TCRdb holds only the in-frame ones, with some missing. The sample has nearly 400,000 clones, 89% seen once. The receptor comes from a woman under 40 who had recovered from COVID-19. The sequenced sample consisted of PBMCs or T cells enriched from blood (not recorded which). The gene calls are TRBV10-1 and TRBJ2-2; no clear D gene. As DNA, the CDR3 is TGCGCCAGCAGAAACAACGCCGGGGAGCTGTTTTTT. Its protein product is CASRNNAGELFF.